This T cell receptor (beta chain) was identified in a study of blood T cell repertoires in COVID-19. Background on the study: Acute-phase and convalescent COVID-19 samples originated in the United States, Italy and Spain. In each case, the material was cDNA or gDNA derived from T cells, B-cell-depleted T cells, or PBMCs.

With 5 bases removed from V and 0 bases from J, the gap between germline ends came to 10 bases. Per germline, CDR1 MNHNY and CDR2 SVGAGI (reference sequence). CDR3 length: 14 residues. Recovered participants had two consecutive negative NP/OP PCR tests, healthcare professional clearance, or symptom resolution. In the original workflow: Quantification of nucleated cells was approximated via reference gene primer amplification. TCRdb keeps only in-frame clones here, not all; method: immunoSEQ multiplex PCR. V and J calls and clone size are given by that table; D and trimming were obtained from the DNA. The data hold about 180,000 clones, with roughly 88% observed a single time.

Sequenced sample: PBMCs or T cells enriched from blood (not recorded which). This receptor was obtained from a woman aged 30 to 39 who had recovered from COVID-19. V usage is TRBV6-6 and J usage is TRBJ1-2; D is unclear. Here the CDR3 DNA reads TGTGCCAGCAGTCCCGACACCGCTAACTATGGCTACACCTTC. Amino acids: CASSPDTANYGYTF.